These T cell receptor beta chains were read from a single sample in a study of OX40 agonist ivuxolimab in advanced cancers. The repertoire was sequenced with immunoSEQ multiplex PCR; TCRdb's copy has only in-frame clones and lacks some. The data show about 77,000 clones, around 85% seen once. Specimen: CD4+ or CD8+ T cells sorted from blood, collected in a trial of the OX40 agonist ivuxolimab. The receptors stem from an adult with an advanced solid tumor such as melanoma, head and neck, liver or kidney cancer. Both conserved end residues are part of each CDR3. The order of the fields is J gene, D gene, V gene, clone size, CDR3 DNA, CDR3 protein. D genes are given only for firm matches. Size values are once, few and many counts, or a class for expanded clones, and some rows have none.

TRBJ2-1 TRBD1 TRBV20-1 NA TGCAGTGCTAGAGCCCGGGACAGTAACTTCTTC CSARARDSNFF
TRBJ2-3 NA TRBV5-1 NA TGCGCCAGCAGCTTGGGTCTACGGTCTGGGGGAGATACGCAGTATTTT CASSLGLRSGGDTQYF
TRBJ2-1 TRBD2 TRBV4-2 NA TGTGCCAGCAGCCAAGATACTAGCGGCCTCTCCTACAATGAGCAGTTCTTC CASSQDTSGLSYNEQFF
TRBJ1-4 NA TRBV27 NA TGTGCCAGCAGTGTACTACCGGGCCGCGGGAGAGAAAAACTGTTTTTT CASSVLPGRGREKLFF
TRBJ1-1 NA TRBV5-5 NA TGTGCCAGCAGCCCAACAGGTTGGGGTCTTTTTGAAGCTTTCTTT CASSPTGWGLFEAFF
TRBJ1-2 TRBD1 TRBV6-5 few TGTGCCAGCAGTTTACAGGGGGTGGCCACCATCTATGGCTACACCTTC CASSLQGVATIYGYTF
TRBJ2-3 TRBD2 TRBV11-2 NA TGTGCCAGCAGCTCGTGGACTAGCGGGAGCGCCCCTCTTTCTAAGCCGCAGTATTTT CASSSWTSGSAPLSKPQYF
TRBJ2-5 TRBD2 TRBV10-1 NA TGCGCCAGCAGTGAGTCGTCCACTAGCGGGCAAGAGACCCAGTACTTC CASSESSTSGQETQYF
TRBJ1-2 TRBD1 TRBV30 NA TGTGCCTCCTCGGACAGGGCGATCGGCTACACCTTC CASSDRAIGYTF
TRBJ2-7 TRBD1 TRBV6-1 NA TGTGCCGGAAGAAAAGGGACAGGGGGTGATACGAAGCAGTACTTC CAGRKGTGGDTKQYF
TRBJ2-7 TRBD1 TRBV11-3 NA TGTGCCAGCAGCCCCCAGAAGGGGACAGGGGACTACGAGCAGTACTTC CASSPQKGTGDYEQYF
TRBJ1-4 NA TRBV30 NA TGTGCCTGGAGGCCGAGCGGGCTCTCTAATGAAAAACTGTTTTTT CAWRPSGLSNEKLFF
TRBJ2-6 TRBD1 TRBV5-1 NA TGCGCCAGCAAAACGGGACAGGGGGCTTCTGGGGCCAACGTCCTGACTTTC CASKTGQGASGANVLTF
TRBJ2-4 TRBD2 TRBV27 NA TGTGCCAGCAGATCAACACGTCTAGCGGGGGGAGCCAAAAACATTCAGTACTTC CASRSTRLAGGAKNIQYF
TRBJ1-4 NA TRBV5-4 NA TGTGCCAGCAGTTCGGACCCGGACAGCACTGAAAAACTGTTTTTT CASSSDPDSTEKLFF
TRBJ1-4 NA TRBV6-6 NA TGTGCCAGCAGCCAGTATGAAAAACTGTTTTTT CASSQYEKLFF
TRBJ2-3 NA TRBV5-1 NA TGCGCCAGCTTTTCCCTTCCCGGCACAGATACGCAGTATTTT CASFSLPGTDTQYF
TRBJ1-1 NA TRBV10-3 NA TGTGCCATCAGGGAGGTTAACACTGAAGCTTTCTTT CAIREVNTEAFF
TRBJ1-4 NA TRBV5-1 NA TGCGCCAGCAGCTTTCAAGGGGGTAGTACTAATGAAAAACTGTTTTTT CASSFQGGSTNEKLFF
TRBJ1-1 NA TRBV19 NA TGTGCCAGTAGTCTCCGAATAGCCCCATGGACTGAAGCTTTCTTT CASSLRIAPWTEAFF
TRBJ2-3 TRBD2 TRBV29-1 few TGCAGCGCAAGCGGGAGGGCCGGAACAGATACGCAGTATTTT CSASGRAGTDTQYF
TRBJ1-5 NA TRBV7-9 once TGTGCCAGCAGCTTATCAACGGGGGGGCAGCCCCAGCATTTT CASSLSTGGQPQHF
TRBJ2-7 NA TRBV30 NA TGTGCCTGGAGTAAGGCCCGACCGGGGCAGTACTTC CAWSKARPGQYF
TRBJ2-5 NA TRBV6-1 once TGTGCCAGCACTTCAACCCGGGAGACCCAGTACTTC CASTSTRETQYF
TRBJ2-2 NA TRBV5-1 NA TGCGCCAGCAGCTTGGCCGCGCAGGCGAACACCGGGGAGCTGTTTTTT CASSLAAQANTGELFF
TRBJ2-1 NA TRBV19 NA TGTGCCAGTAGTAGGGAGAATGAGCAGTTCTTC CASSRENEQFF
TRBJ1-1 TRBD1 TRBV19 NA TGTGCCAGTAGTAACTGGACAGGGAGGAACACTGAAGCTTTCTTT CASSNWTGRNTEAFF
TRBJ1-2 NA TRBV6-1 NA TGTGCCAGCAGGACCGGGACCTATGGCTACACCTTC CASRTGTYGYTF
TRBJ1-2 NA TRBV19 NA TGTGCCAGTAGCAATCAGGGGACGCCTAACTATGGCTACACCTTC CASSNQGTPNYGYTF
TRBJ2-1 TRBD2 TRBV9 NA TGTGCCAGCAGCGGCGTGGGTAGCGGGCCCTCTCCCAATGAGCAGTTCTTC CASSGVGSGPSPNEQFF
TRBJ1-6 TRBD1 TRBV5-1 few TGCGCCAGCAGCTTTGAGGGGGCAAAGTCACCCCTCCACTTT CASSFEGAKSPLHF
TRBJ2-3 TRBD2 TRBV11-1 NA TGTGCCAGCAGCCGGGCCTGGGCGGGAGAATTGCCAGATACGCAGTATTTT CASSRAWAGELPDTQYF
TRBJ1-5 NA TRBV7-9 few TGTGCCAGCAGCTCGGGGGTCTTCGGGGATCAGCCCCAGCATTTT CASSSGVFGDQPQHF
TRBJ2-7 NA TRBV5-8 NA TGTGCCAGCAGCGACGGCCCAGGGGATAACTACGAGCAGTACTTC CASSDGPGDNYEQYF
TRBJ1-6 TRBD1 TRBV5-4 NA TGTGCCAGCAGCTTAGACAGGGGGACCCATTCACCCCTCCACTTT CASSLDRGTHSPLHF
TRBJ2-1 TRBD2 TRBV9 few TGTGCCAGCAGCGCTAGCGGGAGAACGTACAATGAGCAGTTCTTC CASSASGRTYNEQFF
TRBJ2-3 NA TRBV5-1 NA TGCGCCAGCAGCTTGGGGCCAGAAACAGATACGCAGTATTTT CASSLGPETDTQYF
TRBJ1-5 NA TRBV30 NA TGTGCCTGGAGTACCCGCGGGGGGGCTCGGCCCCAGCATTTT CAWSTRGGARPQHF
TRBJ2-7 NA TRBV2 NA TGTGCCAGCAGTGCTTCGTACGAGCAGTACTTC CASSASYEQYF
TRBJ1-2 NA TRBV5-4 NA TGTGCCAGCAGCCTGGCCTCAGGGGATGGCTACACCTTC CASSLASGDGYTF
TRBJ2-7 NA TRBV7-2 NA TGTGCCAGCAGCTTACAAGCGGCCTACGAGCAGTACTTC CASSLQAAYEQYF
TRBJ1-5 TRBD1 TRBV7-8 NA TGTGCCAGCAGCTCATTCGGACAGGGTTCCAATCAGCCCCAGCATTTT CASSSFGQGSNQPQHF
TRBJ1-1 NA TRBV30 NA TGTGCCTGGAGTGTTCAGAGGAACACTGAAGCTTTCTTT CAWSVQRNTEAFF
TRBJ1-5 NA TRBV27 few TGTGCCAGCAGTTTATGGGGCGGAGGGGGTCAGCCCCAGCATTTT CASSLWGGGGQPQHF
TRBJ2-1 NA TRBV14 NA TGTGCCAGCAGCCAATCCTCAAATGAGCAGTTCTTC CASSQSSNEQFF
TRBJ1-1 TRBD1 TRBV6-1 NA TGTGCCAGCAGAACGACAGGGACCACTGAAGCTTTCTTT CASRTTGTTEAFF
TRBJ2-7 TRBD2 TRBV7-9 few TGTGCCAGCAGCGCCCGAGATAGCGGGAGGAACGAGCAGTACTTC CASSARDSGRNEQYF
TRBJ2-1 NA TRBV29-1 NA TGCAGCGTTGAGATCTGGGACAATGAGCAGTTCTTC CSVEIWDNEQFF
TRBJ1-3 NA TRBV10-3 many TGTGCCATCAGTGAGTCCGGCTCTGGAAACACCATATATTTT CAISESGSGNTIYF
TRBJ2-3 NA TRBV20-1 NA TGCAGTGCTAAGGAGACTGATACGCAGTATTTT CSAKETDTQYF
TRBJ2-3 NA TRBV7-2 few TGTGCCAGCAGCTTAGCCCCAGGGCTAGATACGCAGTATTTT CASSLAPGLDTQYF
TRBJ2-1 NA TRBV6-5 NA TGTGCCAGCAGTCTATACGGGAAAGCAACTGAGCAGTTCTTC CASSLYGKATEQFF
TRBJ1-3 NA TRBV5-1 NA TGCGCCAGCAGCTTCGAGGGCTATGGAAACACCATATATTTT CASSFEGYGNTIYF
TRBJ2-7 NA TRBV6-5 NA TGTGCCAGCAGCCTCTTAACGGGCTTCTCCTACGAGCAGTACTTC CASSLLTGFSYEQYF
TRBJ2-5 NA TRBV5-4 once TGTGCCAGCAGCTTAAAACAGGGAGGACAAGAGACCCAGTACTTC CASSLKQGGQETQYF
TRBJ1-2 NA TRBV19 NA TGTGCCAGTACTTCAGGGGAGAGGAGTGGGGGCTACACCTTC CASTSGERSGGYTF
TRBJ2-7 NA TRBV10-3 NA TGTGCCACGGCACTATCATACTACGAGCAGTACTTC CATALSYYEQYF